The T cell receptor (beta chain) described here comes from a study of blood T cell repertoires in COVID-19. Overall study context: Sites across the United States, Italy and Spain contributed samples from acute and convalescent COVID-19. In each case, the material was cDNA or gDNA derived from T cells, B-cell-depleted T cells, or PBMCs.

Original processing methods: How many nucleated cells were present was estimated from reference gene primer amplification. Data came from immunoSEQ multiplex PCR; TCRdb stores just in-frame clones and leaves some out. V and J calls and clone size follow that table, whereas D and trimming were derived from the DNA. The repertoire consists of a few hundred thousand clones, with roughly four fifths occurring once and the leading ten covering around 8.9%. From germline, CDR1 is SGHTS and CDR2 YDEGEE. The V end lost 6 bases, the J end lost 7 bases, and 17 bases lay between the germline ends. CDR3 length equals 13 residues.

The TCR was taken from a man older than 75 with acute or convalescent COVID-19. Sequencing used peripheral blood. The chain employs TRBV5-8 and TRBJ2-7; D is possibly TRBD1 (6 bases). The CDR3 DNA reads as TGTGCCAGCACTCTCAGGGGCCGTTTGGAGCAGTACTTC. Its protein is CASTLRGRLEQYF. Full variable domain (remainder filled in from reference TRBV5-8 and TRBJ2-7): EAGVTQSPTHLIKTRGQQATLRCSPISGHTSVYWYQQALGLGLQFLLWYDEGEERNRGNFPPRFSGRQFPNYSSELNVNALELEDSALYLCASTLRGRLEQYFGPGTRLTVT.